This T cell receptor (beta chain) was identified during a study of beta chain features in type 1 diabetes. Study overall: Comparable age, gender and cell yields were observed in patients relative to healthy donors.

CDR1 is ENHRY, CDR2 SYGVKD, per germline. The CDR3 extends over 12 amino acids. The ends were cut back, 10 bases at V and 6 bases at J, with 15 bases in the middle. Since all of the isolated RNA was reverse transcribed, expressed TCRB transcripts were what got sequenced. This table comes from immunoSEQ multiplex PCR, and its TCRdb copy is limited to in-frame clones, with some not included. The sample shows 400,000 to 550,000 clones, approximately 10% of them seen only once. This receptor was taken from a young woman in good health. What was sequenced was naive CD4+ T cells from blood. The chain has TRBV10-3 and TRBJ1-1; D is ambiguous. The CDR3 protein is CASSPIRAEAFF. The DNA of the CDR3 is TGTGCCAGCAGCCCGATCCGAGCTGAAGCTTTCTTT.